These 8 T cell receptor beta chains were sequenced from one sample in a study of blood T cell repertoires in COVID-19. Generated by immunoSEQ multiplex PCR, the TCRdb table keeps only in-frame clones and is missing some. The sample has 75,000 to 100,000 clones, approximately 87% seen once. Specimen: peripheral blood. These receptors were taken from a human donor in a cohort sampled during active COVID-19.

The gene calls are TRBV3-1 (or the pseudogene TRBV3-2) and TRBJ1-4; D remains ambiguous. In germline, CDR1 is LGHDT, CDR2 YNNKEL (reference sequence). The ends were cut back, 4 bases at V and 5 bases at J, with 17 bases in the middle. This CDR3 spans 16 amino acids. CDR3 sequence reads: CASSPHGVDTNEKLFF. The CDR3 DNA follows: TGTGCCAGCAGCCCTCACGGGGTAGATACAAATGAAAAACTGTTTTTT.

This clone came up once. This chain uses TRBV12-3 or TRBV12-4 with TRBJ2-2, with D unresolved. V was trimmed by 8 bases and J by 4 bases, leaving 11 bases between them. The CDR3 runs 13 residues. CDR3 coding DNA: TGTGCCAGCTCCTCGGGTGGCACCGGGGAGCTGTTTTTT. As protein: CASSSGGTGELFF.

The rearrangement links TRBV30 to TRBJ2-1; maybe TRBD2 (5 bases). The CDR3 has 15 amino acids. V was clipped by 0 bases and J by 4 bases, with 13 bases between them. Germline CDR1 reads GTSNPN; CDR2 reads SVGIG (reference sequence). The chain's CDR3 is CAWSVGSGGYNEQFF. The DNA of the CDR3 is TGTGCCTGGAGTGTGGGGAGCGGAGGATACAATGAGCAGTTCTTC.

This chain links TRBV10-1 with TRBJ2-5; D might be TRBD1 (5 bases). The germline V gene has CDR1 WNHNN and CDR2 SYGVQD (reference sequence). The CDR3 covers 13 residues. The germline V and J ends were trimmed by 5 bases and 5 bases, with 12 bases remaining between them. CDR3 loop: CASSPRVEETQYF. CDR3 sequence (DNA): TGCGCCAGCAGTCCCAGGGTCGAGGAGACCCAGTACTTC.

The rearrangement joins TRBV19 to TRBJ1-3; the D gene is possibly TRBD1 (5 bases). Germline V gives CDR1 LNHDA, CDR2 SQIVND (reference sequence). V was shortened by 8 bases and J by 2 bases, with 19 bases between the two germline ends. The CDR3 is 16 residues long. The CDR3 here is CASRGPRGRAGNTIYF. As DNA, the CDR3 is TGTGCCAGTCGCGGGCCCCGGGGGAGGGCTGGAAACACCATATATTTT.

The chain couples TRBV18 to TRBJ2-1; 9 bases align to TRBD2. The CDR3 consists of 16 residues. Germline lookup yields CDR1 KGHSH and CDR2 LQKENI. J gave up 6 bases and V 5 bases, and 11 bases lay outside the gene matches. DNA for the CDR3: TGTGCCAGCTCATCCTACTTAGCGGGAGCTTCCAATGAGCAGTTCTTC. Its protein is CASSSYLAGASNEQFF. Full variable domain (rest looked up from reference TRBV18 and TRBJ2-1): NAGVMQNPRHLVRRRGQEARLRCSPMKGHSHVYWYRQLPEEGLKFMVYLQKENIIDESGMPKERFSAEFPKEGPSILRIQQVVRGDSAAYFCASSSYLAGASNEQFFGPGTRLTVL.

This clone has more than one count but fewer than ten. The chain employs TRBV28 and TRBJ2-7; the D gene is possibly TRBD1 (5 bases). The germline V gene encodes CDR1 MDHEN and CDR2 SYDVKM. Trimming took 8 bases from V and 2 from J, leaving 10 bases between them. The CDR3 covers 12 residues. In DNA, the CDR3 is TGTGCCAGCGGGGCCGCCGCCTACGAGCAGTACTTC. It is translated as CASGAAAYEQYF.

The V call is TRBV23-1, the J call TRBJ2-1, with TRBD1 matching over 9 bases. TRBV23-1 has ORF status, its function being uncertain. Unmatched junction bases numbered 11, after V lost 3 bases and J lost 11 bases. The CDR3 is 15 amino acids. The CDR3 reads CASSQGQGGPNQQFF. The CDR3 DNA reads as TGCGCCAGCAGTCAGGGACAGGGAGGCCCGAATCAGCAGTTCTTC.